Below are 5 T cell receptor beta chains sequenced from a single sample in a study of T cell responses to AZD1222 COVID-19 vaccine. TCRdb keeps only in-frame clones here, not all; method: immunoSEQ multiplex PCR. The top ten hold 7.5% to 10% of the sample, which has approximately 190,000 clones, about 94% seen once. The material sequenced was peripheral blood, taken on day 0 of AZD1222 vaccination. Every receptor here comes from an adult in good health.

The CDR3 sequence: CASTRRSGYTF. In DNA, the CDR3 is TGTGCCAGCACCCGGCGGTCTGGCTACACCTTC. The chain links TRBV6-5 to TRBJ1-2; no firm D call. The length of the CDR3 is 11 residues. The V gene's germline CDR1 is MNHEY and CDR2 SVGAGI. V lost 7 bases and J lost 7, with 10 bases in between.

The CDR3 protein is CASSPGTLTSYEQYF. The CDR3 DNA reads TGTGCCAGCAGCCCCGGGACACTAACTTCCTACGAGCAGTACTTC. J is TRBJ2-7 and V is TRBV27; weak D call: TRBD1 (6 bases). Deletions cut 6 bases from V and 1 base from J, with 16 bases between. The germline gives CDR1 MNHEY, CDR2 SMNVEV (reference sequence). This CDR3 has 15 amino acids.

The chain recombines TRBV13 with TRBJ1-1; the D is unclear. The CDR3 totals 11 residues. Germline V gives CDR1 PRHDT, CDR2 FYEKMQ (reference sequence). The V and J ends lost 5 bases and 4 bases respectively, with 5 bases between them. The CDR3 reads CASSLPTEAFF. DNA for the CDR3: TGTGCCAGCAGCCTGCCCACTGAAGCTTTCTTT.

V is TRBV2 and J is TRBJ1-1, with TRBD1 identical over 9 bases. The CDR3 runs to 13 residues. CDR1 is SNHLY and CDR2 is FYNNEI in the germline V gene. V trimming: 6 bases; J trimming: 5 bases; junction bases outside the gene matches: 4. Here the CDR3 reads CASRGDRVTEAFF. The CDR3, as DNA: TGTGCCAGCAGGGGGGACAGGGTAACTGAAGCTTTCTTT.

The gene calls are TRBV10-3 and TRBJ2-7, with D unclear. The V and J ends lost 2 bases and 3 bases respectively, with 5 bases between them. The CDR3 is 12 amino acids. Germline values: CDR1 ENHRY, CDR2 SYGVKD. CDR3 in amino acids: CAISETGYEQYF. The CDR3 bases are TGTGCCATCAGTGAGACGGGCTACGAGCAGTACTTC.